Listed below are T cell receptor beta chains from one sample, sequenced in a study of blood T cell repertoires in COVID-19. Data came from immunoSEQ multiplex PCR; TCRdb stores just in-frame clones and leaves some out. The table records some 200,000 clones, around 82% of them present only once. The sample was PBMCs or T cells enriched from blood (not recorded which). The source is a woman aged 50 to 60 who had been exposed to COVID-19. The CDR3 runs from the conserved cysteine through the conserved F or W. D genes are given only for firm matches. The size entry is marked missing in some rows and otherwise reads once, few, many or a size class.

d_call	v_call	j_call	clone_size	cdr3_aa	cdr3_nt
.	TRBV5-1	TRBJ1-2	.	CASSLAGDGYTF	TGCGCCAGCAGCTTGGCCGGAGATGGCTACACCTTC
.	TRBV28	TRBJ1-1	.	CASIPPTGTLTEAFF	TGTGCCAGCATACCCCCTACGGGGACTCTCACTGAAGCTTTCTTT
TRBD1	TRBV6-4	TRBJ1-5	.	CASSPTGDNQPQHF	TGTGCCAGCAGTCCTACAGGGGATAATCAGCCCCAGCATTTT
.	TRBV10-2	TRBJ2-3	.	CASRTGGTDTQYF	TGCGCCAGCAGGACCGGGGGCACAGATACGCAGTATTTT
TRBD1	TRBV19	TRBJ1-2	many	CASSSGTGVSYGYTF	TGTGCCAGTAGCTCCGGGACAGGGGTGAGCTATGGCTACACCTTC
TRBD2	TRBV2	TRBJ2-5	.	CASSILAGGPGETQYF	TGTGCCAGCAGTATTCTAGCGGGGGGTCCGGGGGAGACCCAGTACTTC
.	TRBV19	TRBJ1-1	.	CASSPIGQLQNTEAFF	TGTGCCAGTAGTCCCATCGGACAGCTACAGAACACTGAAGCTTTCTTT
TRBD1	TRBV2	TRBJ2-1	few	CASSGGQGAYNEQFF	TGTGCCAGCAGTGGGGGACAGGGGGCCTACAATGAGCAGTTCTTC
TRBD2	TRBV4-2	TRBJ2-7	.	CASSPAGGSAYEQYF	TGTGCCAGCAGCCCCGCGGGGGGTAGCGCCTACGAGCAGTACTTC
.	TRBV9	TRBJ1-1	.	CASSVAMGGEAFF	TGTGCCAGCAGCGTAGCTATGGGGGGTGAAGCTTTCTTT
TRBD1	TRBV7-8	TRBJ1-2	once	CASSLAKDRTNYGYTF	TGTGCCAGCAGCTTAGCAAAGGACAGGACTAACTATGGCTACACCTTC
.	TRBV12-3/TRBV12-4	TRBJ1-5	.	CASSLLNQPQHF	TGTGCCAGCAGTTTACTCAATCAGCCCCAGCATTTT
.	TRBV18	TRBJ1-1	.	CASSPSGAEAFF	TGTGCCAGCTCACCATCGGGGGCTGAAGCTTTCTTT
.	TRBV19	TRBJ1-2	few	CASSSRDTYRGYTF	TGTGCCAGTAGTAGCCGGGACACTTACCGGGGCTACACCTTC
TRBD2	TRBV9	TRBJ2-1	.	CASSVSLAASGDNEQFF	TGTGCCAGCAGCGTATCGCTCGCGGCTAGCGGGGATAATGAGCAGTTCTTC
.	TRBV7-9	TRBJ1-1	few	CASSPQGSDTEAFF	TGTGCCAGCAGCCCACAGGGATCCGACACTGAAGCTTTCTTT
.	TRBV9	TRBJ2-2	.	CASSVARGHGELFF	TGTGCCAGCAGCGTAGCCAGGGGCCACGGGGAGCTGTTTTTT
.	TRBV2	TRBJ1-2	once	CASSEGYGANYGYTF	TGTGCCAGCAGTGAAGGATATGGGGCAAACTATGGCTACACCTTC
.	TRBV6-5	TRBJ2-7	.	CASSSDRPYEQYF	TGTGCCAGCAGCTCAGACAGGCCCTACGAGCAGTACTTC
TRBD2	TRBV5-8	TRBJ2-7	.	CASSKISGVSRGSSYEQYF	TGTGCCAGCAGCAAGATTAGCGGGGTCTCGCGGGGAAGCTCCTACGAGCAGTACTTC
.	TRBV28	TRBJ1-1	.	CASSFRNTEAFF	TGTGCCAGCAGTTTCAGGAACACTGAAGCTTTCTTT
.	TRBV6-4	TRBJ2-1	.	CASSGRGAGEQFF	TGTGCCAGCAGTGGCCGGGGGGCAGGTGAGCAGTTCTTC
.	TRBV14	TRBJ1-6	.	CASSQSLRSSPLHF	TGTGCCAGCAGCCAGTCCCTTAGGAGTTCACCCCTCCACTTT
TRBD1	TRBV29-1	TRBJ1-2	.	CSVDGTGAYYGYTF	TGCAGCGTTGACGGGACAGGGGCTTATTATGGCTACACCTTC
TRBD2	TRBV10-2	TRBJ2-1	.	CASSDGSGGVDEQFF	TGCGCCAGCAGCGACGGTAGCGGGGGGGTCGATGAGCAGTTCTTC
.	TRBV11-1	TRBJ1-1	.	CASSLGQGMNTEAFF	TGTGCCAGCAGCTTAGGGCAGGGCATGAACACTGAAGCTTTCTTT
.	TRBV12-5	TRBJ1-5	.	CASGSGLPLAGNQPQHF	TGTGCTAGTGGTTCGGGACTTCCCTTGGCGGGCAATCAGCCCCAGCATTTT
TRBD1	TRBV29-1	TRBJ2-7	.	CSVGQGVYEQYF	TGCAGCGTGGGACAGGGGGTTTACGAGCAGTACTTC
.	TRBV12-3/TRBV12-4	TRBJ1-2	.	CASHRGTYGYTF	TGTGCCAGTCACCGTGGGACTTATGGCTACACCTTC
TRBD1	TRBV5-5	TRBJ2-2	once	CASSATDRGGGELFF	TGTGCCAGCAGCGCAACGGACAGGGGAGGCGGGGAGCTGTTTTTT
.	TRBV6-6	TRBJ1-1	.	CASSYSRGSNTEAFF	TGTGCCAGCAGTTATAGCCGGGGATCGAACACTGAAGCTTTCTTT
.	TRBV28	TRBJ1-1	.	CASSNGLSAFF	TGTGCCAGCAGTAATGGTTTGAGTGCTTTCTTT
.	TRBV18	TRBJ2-3	.	CASSPLSGTQYF	TGTGCCAGCTCACCACTGAGCGGAACGCAGTATTTT
TRBD2	TRBV7-9	TRBJ2-7	few	CASRSGESYEQYF	TGTGCCAGCCGCAGCGGGGAATCCTACGAGCAGTACTTC
TRBD1	TRBV28	TRBJ1-4	.	CASSSPGTGGRTNEKLFF	TGTGCCAGCAGTTCCCCCGGGACAGGGGGAAGAACTAATGAAAAACTGTTTTTT
.	TRBV10-2	TRBJ1-5	few	CASKGGDQPQHF	TGCGCCAGCAAAGGGGGGGATCAGCCCCAGCATTTT
.	TRBV15	TRBJ1-1	.	CATSPKFGEPNTEAFF	TGTGCCACCAGCCCCAAATTTGGGGAGCCGAACACTGAAGCTTTCTTT
TRBD2	TRBV6-5	TRBJ2-7	.	CASSRLAGYEQYF	TGTGCCAGCAGTAGACTAGCGGGCTACGAGCAGTACTTC
.	TRBV5-5	TRBJ1-1	.	CASSTHSGNTEAFF	TGTGCCAGCAGCACCCACAGTGGGAACACTGAAGCTTTCTTT
.	TRBV19	TRBJ1-5	once	CASLSFLYSNQPQHF	TGTGCCAGCCTCTCCTTTTTGTATAGCAATCAGCCCCAGCATTTT
.	TRBV9	TRBJ2-5	.	CASSVVGGGLETQYF	TGTGCCAGCAGCGTAGTAGGTGGTGGGCTAGAGACCCAGTACTTC
TRBD2	TRBV27	TRBJ2-7	.	CASGSGLAGGLPYEQYF	TGTGCCAGCGGCTCGGGACTAGCGGGGGGGCTACCCTACGAGCAGTACTTC
.	TRBV10-3	TRBJ2-5	.	CAISRQFQETQYF	TGTGCCATCAGTAGACAGTTCCAAGAGACCCAGTACTTC
.	TRBV4-1	TRBJ1-1	.	CASSQAVGGRVNTEAFF	TGCGCCAGCAGCCAAGCGGTGGGGGGTAGGGTGAACACTGAAGCTTTCTTT
.	TRBV15	TRBJ1-5	.	CATSRVGDKPQHF	TGTGCCACCAGCAGAGTAGGGGACAAGCCCCAGCATTTT
.	TRBV5-1	TRBJ2-1	.	CASSPPRDNYNEQFF	TGCGCCAGCAGCCCCCCCCGGGACAACTACAATGAGCAGTTCTTC